Sequencing of this T cell receptor (beta chain) was carried out in a study of PD-L1 blockade in urothelial cancer (dated by TCRdb to between 2016 and 2019). General notes on the study: Therapy was started at some point between 2014 and 2016 for all patients, and atezolizumab 1,200 mg was administered intravenously every 3 weeks. Twenty-five of 29 patients were identified as males with urothelial cancer of bladder origin, and a prior smoking history was reported by 18 of 29 patients. Patients had an ECOG performance status of 0 or 1 and had received between 0 and 3 prior chemotherapy regimens. Blood samples were analyzed at two time points: 3 weeks after treatment start (second dose) and 6 weeks after treatment start. Blood samples gave median yields of approximately 130,000 T cells and over 80,000 unique TCRs, along with a median clonality of 0.080. The study, an exploratory multi-omic analysis, examined somatic, immune and clinical correlates of response to PD-L1 blockade with atezolizumab in urothelial cancer. Pretreatment tumor samples, along with matched peripheral blood collected serially before and after atezolizumab treatment, underwent TCR sequencing. Progression-free survival longer than 6 months counted as durable clinical benefit, and TCR features were additionally tested against both progression-free and overall survival. In the same patients, whole exome sequencing and RNA sequencing of pretreatment tumors were performed in addition to TCR sequencing. Several patients achieved durable clinical benefit and approximately 20 did not. Around 30 patients had pretreatment blood TCR-seq, some 25 had at least one posttreatment blood collection, and some 25 had tumor TCR-seq. Broader findings and caveats from the paper: Among patients with durable benefit, tumor-associated TCR clones showed greater expansion in peripheral blood 3 weeks after treatment started (n ≈ 21, p = 0.022). Small sample size (n of about 29) and many exploratory analyses mean the results are intended to be hypothesis-generating. A pretreatment peripheral blood TCR clonality below the median was linked to improved progression-free and overall survival.

The CDR3 goes from the cysteine to the phenylalanine over 17 residues. Only the CDR3 portion is preserved as DNA: 51 bases, with reading frame beginning at the first base. V is shortened by 5 bases, J by 5 bases, and the region joining them spans 25 bases. The germline V gene provides CDR1 SGHVS and CDR2 FNYEAQ. Synthetic TCR analog templates were spiked into each PCR to estimate absolute template abundance from read counts. The immunoSEQ assay was used to amplify TCRbeta CDR3 regions from genomic DNA with bias-controlled V and J gene primers. Rearranged TCRbeta segments were sequenced at approximately 20X coverage. Per the source publication's procedure: Clustering was used to correct sequencing errors, and CDR3s were annotated against IMGT to assign V, D and J genes. Out-of-frame and stop-codon sequences were excluded, and only productive TCRbeta rearrangements were used in downstream analyses. Clonality was calculated as one minus the Shannon entropy normalized by the log of the number of unique productive sequences. Fisher's exact test with Benjamini-Hochberg correction, at a threshold of adjusted p below 0.01, was used to find clones that differed between time points or between blood and tumor. The clones in this table, taken by TCRdb from immuneACCESS, are in-frame only. Not every clone is retained; where verified, under half of the shortfall comes from an unresolved V gene, and the cause of the rest is unknown. Clone size and the V and J calls come from that table; the DNA yielded D and trimming. For this sample there are about 36,000 clones; around four fifths appear just once. The top ten clones comprise about 10% of the sample.

Points on this clone: This clone's antigen is unknown. No clone much larger than this one lies a single base away; base qualities are absent.

The time point label of this sample denotes: peripheral blood 6 weeks after treatment start. The cohort comprised 25 to 35 patients with locally advanced or metastatic urothelial carcinoma treated at Memorial Sloan Kettering on a trial protocol. Peripheral blood mononuclear cells were collected from each patient pretreatment and during treatment, giving between 1 and 8 total time points per patient. The Qiagen DNeasy Blood extraction kit was used to purify genomic DNA from total PBMCs and tumor samples. PBMCs were collected pretreatment and during treatment and were isolated and stored as previously described.

The rearrangement joined TRBV7-6 to TRBJ2-7, and perhaps TRBD2 as D gene, on 6 matching bases. This clonotype originated in a man aged 35-49 years with urothelial cancer. The sequenced sample was PBMCs, obtained around atezolizumab (anti-PD-L1) treatment. The CDR3 here reads CASSPGEPGRARDEQYF. The DNA is as follows: TGTGCCAGCAGCCCGGGGGAGCCCGGCAGGGCAAGGGACGAGCAGTACTTC.